This TCR beta chain is drawn from a study of tumor-infiltrating lymphocytes in primary liver carcinoma. Reverse transcription of about 0.5 ug total RNA with a constant-region primer produced TCR beta cDNA. Construction of TCR beta libraries relied on three successive nested multiplex PCR rounds employing slightly modified ARM-PCR. Each of the first two PCR rounds ran approximately 9 cycles with TRBV1-TRBV30 forward and C-beta reverse primers. TCRdb used MiXCR to reprocess the multiplex PCR reads, holding one entry per CDR3 protein. The sample carries approximately 60,000 distinct CDR3 sequences, about three quarters recorded once. This clonotype was detected only once. The antigen is unknown. Relative to the germline gene, one junction end is altered; a read error may explain this. Regarding the study as a whole: Only about 8-25% of top clones were detected in all five tumor regions.

Germline CDR1 MNHEY, CDR2 SVGAGI. The CDR3 spans 17 residues. Co-extraction of both nucleic acids (RNA and DNA) used about 20-34 mg of unsorted bulk tissue. Resection treated the patients' primary liver carcinoma. Those patients suffered from chronic HBV infection and were treatment-naive. J is TRBJ2-5 and V is TRBV6-5; tentatively, D is TRBD2 (6 bases). This receptor was taken from a man aged 35-49 years with primary liver carcinoma and hepatitis B virus infection. The source material was liver tumor tissue from sampling region 2. Specified subset: tumor region T2, inferior pole. DNA of the CDR3: TGTGCCAGCAGTTACTCGAGTAGCGGCGGGTCCCAAGAGATCCAGTACTTC. Translating it yields CASSYSSSGGSQEIQYF.